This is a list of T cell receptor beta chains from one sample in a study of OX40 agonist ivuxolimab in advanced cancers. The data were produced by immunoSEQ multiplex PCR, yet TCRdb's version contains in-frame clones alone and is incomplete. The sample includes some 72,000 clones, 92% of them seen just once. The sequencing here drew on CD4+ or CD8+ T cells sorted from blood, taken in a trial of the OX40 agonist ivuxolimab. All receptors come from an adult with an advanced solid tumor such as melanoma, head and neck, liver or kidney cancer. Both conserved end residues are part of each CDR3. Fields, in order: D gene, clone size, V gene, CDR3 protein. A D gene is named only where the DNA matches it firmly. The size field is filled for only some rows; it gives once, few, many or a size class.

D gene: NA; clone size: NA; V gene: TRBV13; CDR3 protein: CASSAGGYTEAFF
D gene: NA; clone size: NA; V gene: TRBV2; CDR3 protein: CASSEWSSGNEQFF
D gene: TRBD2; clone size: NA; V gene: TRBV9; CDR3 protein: CASSLNSGGALDTQYF
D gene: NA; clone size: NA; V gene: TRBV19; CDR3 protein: CASSMVGVRGPNYNEQFF
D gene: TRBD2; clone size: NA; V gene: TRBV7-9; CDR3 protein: CASSPGLRGDSQETQYF
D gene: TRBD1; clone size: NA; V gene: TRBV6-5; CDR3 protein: CASWGQGSYEQYF
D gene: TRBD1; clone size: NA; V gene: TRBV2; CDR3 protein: CASSEATGKDTEAFF
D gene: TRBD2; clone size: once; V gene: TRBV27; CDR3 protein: CASSSGLAGGPYQETQYF
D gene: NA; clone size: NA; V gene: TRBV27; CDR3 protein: CASHRTGIGSYEQYF
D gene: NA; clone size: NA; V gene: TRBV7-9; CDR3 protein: CASSLAPISYNEQFF
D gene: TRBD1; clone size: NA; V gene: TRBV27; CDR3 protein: CASSLLGGHEQYF
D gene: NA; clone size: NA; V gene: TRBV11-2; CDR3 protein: CASSPGAISSYEQYF
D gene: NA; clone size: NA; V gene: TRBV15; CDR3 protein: CATSRDEEQFNYGYTF
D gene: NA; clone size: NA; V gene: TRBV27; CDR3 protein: CASIGVADTEAFF
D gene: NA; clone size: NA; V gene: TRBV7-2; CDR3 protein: CASSLGYRVRNEQFF
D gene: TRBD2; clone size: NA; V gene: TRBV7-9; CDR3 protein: CASSSAGGPSYNEQFF
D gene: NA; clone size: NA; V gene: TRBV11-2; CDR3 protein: CASSLAPPGDYNSPLHF
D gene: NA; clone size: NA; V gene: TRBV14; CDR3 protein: CASSQDRIYSPHEQFF
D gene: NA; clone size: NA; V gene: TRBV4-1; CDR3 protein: CASSPGPGYEQYF
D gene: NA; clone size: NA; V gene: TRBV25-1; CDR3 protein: CASALGTEGSYTF
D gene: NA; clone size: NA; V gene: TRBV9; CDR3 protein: CASSVGGGDTYEQYF
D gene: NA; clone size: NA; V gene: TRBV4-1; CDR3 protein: CASSQVTVNEQYF
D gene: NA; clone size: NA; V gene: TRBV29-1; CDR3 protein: CSVEARAREQYF